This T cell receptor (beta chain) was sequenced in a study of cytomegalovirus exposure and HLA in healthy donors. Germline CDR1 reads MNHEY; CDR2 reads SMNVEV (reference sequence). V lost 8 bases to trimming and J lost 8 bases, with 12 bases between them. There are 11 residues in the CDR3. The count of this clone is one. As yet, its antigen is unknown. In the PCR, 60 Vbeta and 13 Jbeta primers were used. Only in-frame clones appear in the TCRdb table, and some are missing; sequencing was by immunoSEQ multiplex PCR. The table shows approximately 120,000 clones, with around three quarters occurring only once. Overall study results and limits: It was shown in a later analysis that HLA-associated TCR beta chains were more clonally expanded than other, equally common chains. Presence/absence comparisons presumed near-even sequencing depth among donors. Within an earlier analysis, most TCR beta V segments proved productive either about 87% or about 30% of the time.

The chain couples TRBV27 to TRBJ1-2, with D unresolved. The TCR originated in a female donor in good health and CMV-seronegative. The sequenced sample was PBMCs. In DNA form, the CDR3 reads TGTGCCAGCCGGGCCGGACTGGGCTACACCTTC. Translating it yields CASRAGLGYTF.